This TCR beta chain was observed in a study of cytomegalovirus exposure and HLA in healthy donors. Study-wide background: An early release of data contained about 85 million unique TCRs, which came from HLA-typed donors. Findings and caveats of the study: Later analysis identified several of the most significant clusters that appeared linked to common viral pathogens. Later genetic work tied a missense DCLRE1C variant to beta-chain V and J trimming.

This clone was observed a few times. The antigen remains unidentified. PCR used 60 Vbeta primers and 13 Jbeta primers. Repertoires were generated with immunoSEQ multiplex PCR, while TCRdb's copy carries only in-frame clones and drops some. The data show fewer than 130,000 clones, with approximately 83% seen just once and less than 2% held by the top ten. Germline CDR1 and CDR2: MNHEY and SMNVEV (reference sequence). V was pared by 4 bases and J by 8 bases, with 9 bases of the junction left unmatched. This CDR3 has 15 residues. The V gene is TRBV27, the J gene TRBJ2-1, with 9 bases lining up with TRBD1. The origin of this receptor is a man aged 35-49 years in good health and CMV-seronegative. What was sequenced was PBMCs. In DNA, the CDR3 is TGTGCCAGCAGTTCCGTGACAGGGGGTAGCGATGAGCAGTTCTTC. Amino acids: CASSSVTGGSDEQFF.